This TCR beta chain was captured in a study of T-cell memory formation after mild COVID-19. MiXCR was run by TCRdb on the 5' RACE reads, yielding one entry per CDR3 protein. The sample gives fewer than 350,000 distinct CDR3 sequences, 15% to 20% of which show up once; 23% is in the top ten. Looked up from germline, CDR1 is SGHVS and CDR2 is FNYEAQ. There are 16 residues in the CDR3. V was clipped by 1 base and J by 7 bases, with 14 bases between them. Only a few counts were recorded for this clonotype. This sequence originates from a man between 18 and 35 years old who had mild COVID-19 (a few samples of this study predate the infection). Cell type and time point are not known. Sequenced: PBMCs or a T cell subset sorted from them (not recorded which). V usage is TRBV7-6 and J usage is TRBJ1-6, with D unclear. The CDR3 protein is CASSLGSGDENSPLHF. CDR3 DNA: TGTGCCAGCAGCTTAGGGTCCGGAGACGAGAATTCACCCCTCCACTTT. The variable domain in full, with the rest retrieved from reference TRBV7-6 and TRBJ1-6, is GAGVSQSPRYKVTKRGQDVALRCDPISGHVSLYWYRQALGQGPEFLTYFNYEAQQDKSGLPNDRFSAERPEGSISTLTIQRTEQRDSAMYRCASSLGSGDENSPLHFGNGTRLTVT.